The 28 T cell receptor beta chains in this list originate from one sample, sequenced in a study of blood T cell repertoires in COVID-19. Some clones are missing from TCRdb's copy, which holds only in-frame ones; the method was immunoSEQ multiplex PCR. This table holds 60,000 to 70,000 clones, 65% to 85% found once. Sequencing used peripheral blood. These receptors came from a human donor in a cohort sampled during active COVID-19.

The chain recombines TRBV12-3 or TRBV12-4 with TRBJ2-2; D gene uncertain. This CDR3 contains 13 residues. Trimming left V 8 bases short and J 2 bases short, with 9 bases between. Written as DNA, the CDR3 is TGTGCCAGCGGCTACAGAAACACCGGGGAGCTGTTTTTT. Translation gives CASGYRNTGELFF.

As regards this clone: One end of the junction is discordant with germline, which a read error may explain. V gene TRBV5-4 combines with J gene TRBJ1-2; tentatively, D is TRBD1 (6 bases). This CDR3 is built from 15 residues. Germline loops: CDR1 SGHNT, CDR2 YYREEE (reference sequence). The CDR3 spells CASSLGATGPYGYTF. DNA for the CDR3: TGTGCCAGCAGCTTGGGGGCGACAGGACCGTATGGCTACACCTTT.

The CDR3 here is CASSKRQPTAISGNTIYF. As DNA, the CDR3 is TGTGCCAGTAGTAAACGGCAACCGACAGCTATCTCTGGAAACACCATATATTTT. The rearrangement links TRBV19 to TRBJ1-3; a weak D match, TRBD1 (5 bases). Trimming took off 4 bases at V and 0 bases at J, with 19 bases between the two ends. The CDR3 is 18 amino acids. Germline V CDR1 and CDR2: LNHDA, SQIVND (reference sequence).

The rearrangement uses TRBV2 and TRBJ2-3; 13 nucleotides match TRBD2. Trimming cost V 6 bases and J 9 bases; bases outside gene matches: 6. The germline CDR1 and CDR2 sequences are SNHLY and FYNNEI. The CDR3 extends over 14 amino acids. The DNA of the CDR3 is TGTGCCAGCAGGTGGACTAGCGGGGGCTTAACGCAGTATTTT. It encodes CASRWTSGGLTQYF.

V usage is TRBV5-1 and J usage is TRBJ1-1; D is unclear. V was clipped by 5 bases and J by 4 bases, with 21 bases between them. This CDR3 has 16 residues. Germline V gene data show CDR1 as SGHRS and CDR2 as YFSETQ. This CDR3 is CASRVDTTLRGTEAFF. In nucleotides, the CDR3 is TGCGCCAGCAGGGTCGACACGACCCTCCGGGGCACTGAAGCTTTCTTT.

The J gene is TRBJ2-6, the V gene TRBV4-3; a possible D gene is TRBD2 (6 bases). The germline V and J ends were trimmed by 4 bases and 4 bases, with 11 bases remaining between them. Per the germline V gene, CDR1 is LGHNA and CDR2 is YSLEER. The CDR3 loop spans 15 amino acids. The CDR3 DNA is TGCGCCAGCAGCCCTCCGGGAGCGGGGGCCAACGTCCTGACTTTC. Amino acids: CASSPPGAGANVLTF.

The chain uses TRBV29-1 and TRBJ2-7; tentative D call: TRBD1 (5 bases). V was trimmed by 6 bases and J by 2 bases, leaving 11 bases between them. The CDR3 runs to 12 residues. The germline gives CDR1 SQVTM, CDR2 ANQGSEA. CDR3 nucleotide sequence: TGCAGCGTCCGCAGGGATGCCTACGAGCAGTACTTC. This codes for CSVRRDAYEQYF.

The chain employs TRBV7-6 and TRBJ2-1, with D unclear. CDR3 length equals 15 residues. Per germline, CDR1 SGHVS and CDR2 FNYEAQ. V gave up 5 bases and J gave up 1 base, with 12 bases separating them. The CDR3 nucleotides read TGTGCCAGCAGCCATCAGGTTCGTTCCTACAATGAGCAGTTCTTC. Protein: CASSHQVRSYNEQFF. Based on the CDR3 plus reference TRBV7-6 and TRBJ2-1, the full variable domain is GAGVSQSPRYKVTKRGQDVALRCDPISGHVSLYWYRQALGQGPEFLTYFNYEAQQDKSGLPNDRFSAERPEGSISTLTIQRTEQRDSAMYRCASSHQVRSYNEQFFGPGTRLTVL.

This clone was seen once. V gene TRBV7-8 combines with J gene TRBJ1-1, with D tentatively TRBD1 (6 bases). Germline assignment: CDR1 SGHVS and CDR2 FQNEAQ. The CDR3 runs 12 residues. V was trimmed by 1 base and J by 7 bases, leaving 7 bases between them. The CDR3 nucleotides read TGTGCCAGCAGCTTAGGCAGGGGTGAAGCTTTCTTT. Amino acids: CASSLGRGEAFF.

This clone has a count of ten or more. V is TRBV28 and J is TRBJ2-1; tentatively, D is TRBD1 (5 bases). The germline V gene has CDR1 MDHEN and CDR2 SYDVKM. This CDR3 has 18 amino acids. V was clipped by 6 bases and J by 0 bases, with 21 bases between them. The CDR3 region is CASRPTRPGDSSYNEQFF. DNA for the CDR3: TGTGCCAGCAGACCAACCCGGCCCGGTGACAGCTCCTACAATGAGCAGTTCTTC.

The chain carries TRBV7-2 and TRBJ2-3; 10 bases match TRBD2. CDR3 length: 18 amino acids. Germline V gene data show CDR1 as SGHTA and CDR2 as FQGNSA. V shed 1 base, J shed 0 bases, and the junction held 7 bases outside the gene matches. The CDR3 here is CASSLVLLAGVSTDTQYF. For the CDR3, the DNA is TGTGCCAGCAGCTTAGTCCTGCTAGCGGGGGTGAGCACAGATACGCAGTATTTT.

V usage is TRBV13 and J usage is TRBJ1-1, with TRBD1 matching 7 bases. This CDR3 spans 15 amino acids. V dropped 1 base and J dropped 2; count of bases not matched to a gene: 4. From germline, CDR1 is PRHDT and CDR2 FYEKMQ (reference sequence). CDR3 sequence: CASSLERGPNTEAFF. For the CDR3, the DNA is TGTGCCAGCAGCTTAGAGAGGGGGCCAAACACTGAAGCTTTCTTT.

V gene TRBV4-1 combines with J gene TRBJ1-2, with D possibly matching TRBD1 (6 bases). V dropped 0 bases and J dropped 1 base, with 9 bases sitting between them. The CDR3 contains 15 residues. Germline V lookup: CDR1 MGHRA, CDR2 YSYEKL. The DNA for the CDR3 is TGCGCCAGCAGCCAAGAGCCAGGGGTTAACTATGGCTACACCTTC. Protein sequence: CASSQEPGVNYGYTF.

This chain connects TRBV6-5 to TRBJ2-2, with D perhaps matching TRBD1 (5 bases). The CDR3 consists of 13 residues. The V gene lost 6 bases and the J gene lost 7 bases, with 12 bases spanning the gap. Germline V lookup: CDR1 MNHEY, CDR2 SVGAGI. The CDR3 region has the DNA TGTGCCAGCAGACCGGACACAATCGGGGAGCTGTTTTTT. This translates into CASRPDTIGELFF.

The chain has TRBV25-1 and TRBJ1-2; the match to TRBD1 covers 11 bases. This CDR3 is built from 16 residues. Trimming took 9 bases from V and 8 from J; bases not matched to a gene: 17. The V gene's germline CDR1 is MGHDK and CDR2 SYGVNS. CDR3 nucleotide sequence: TGTGCCAGTACAGGATGGGGGACAGGGGGTATGAGCGGCTACACCTTC. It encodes CASTGWGTGGMSGYTF.

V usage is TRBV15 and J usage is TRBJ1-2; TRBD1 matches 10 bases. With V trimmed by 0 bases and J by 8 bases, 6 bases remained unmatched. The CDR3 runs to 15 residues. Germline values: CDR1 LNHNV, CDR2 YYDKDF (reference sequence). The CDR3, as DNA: TGTGCCACCAGCAGAGATTGGGACAGGGGTGAAGGCTACACCTTC. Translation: CATSRDWDRGEGYTF.

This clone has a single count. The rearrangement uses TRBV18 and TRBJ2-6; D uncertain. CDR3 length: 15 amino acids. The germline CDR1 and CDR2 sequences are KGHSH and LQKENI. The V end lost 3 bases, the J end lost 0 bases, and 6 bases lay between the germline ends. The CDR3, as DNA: TGTGCCAGCTCACCGGCGGTCTCTGGGGCCAACGTCCTGACTTTC. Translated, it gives CASSPAVSGANVLTF.

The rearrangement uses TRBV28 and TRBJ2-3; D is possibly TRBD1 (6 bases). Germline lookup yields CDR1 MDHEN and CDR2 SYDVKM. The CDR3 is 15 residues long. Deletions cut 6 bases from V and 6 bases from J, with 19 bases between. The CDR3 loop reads CASSKPTGLGDTQYF. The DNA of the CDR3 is TGTGCCAGCAGCAAGCCTACAGGGTTGGGCGATACGCAGTATTTT.

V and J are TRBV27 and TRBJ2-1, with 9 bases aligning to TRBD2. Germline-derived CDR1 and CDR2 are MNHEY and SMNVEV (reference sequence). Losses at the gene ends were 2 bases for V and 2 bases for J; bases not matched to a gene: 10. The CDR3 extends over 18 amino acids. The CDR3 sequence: CASSLSGGPIKTYNEQFF. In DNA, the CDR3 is TGTGCCAGCAGTTTAAGCGGGGGGCCCATCAAAACCTACAATGAGCAGTTCTTC.

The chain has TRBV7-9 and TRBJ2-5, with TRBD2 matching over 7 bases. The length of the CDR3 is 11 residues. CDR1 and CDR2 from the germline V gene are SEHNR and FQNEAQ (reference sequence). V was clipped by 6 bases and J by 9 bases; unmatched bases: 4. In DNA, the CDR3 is TGTGCCAGCAGGAGGGAGGGTGCCCAGTACTTC. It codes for CASRREGAQYF.

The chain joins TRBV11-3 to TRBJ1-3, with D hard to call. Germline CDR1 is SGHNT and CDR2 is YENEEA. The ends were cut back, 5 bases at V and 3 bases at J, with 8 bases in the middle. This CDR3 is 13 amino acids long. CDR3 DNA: TGTGCCAGCAGCGGGGAGCGTGGAAACACCATATATTTT. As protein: CASSGERGNTIYF. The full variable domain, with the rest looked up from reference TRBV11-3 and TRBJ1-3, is EAGVVQSPRYKIIEKKQPVAFWCNPISGHNTLYWYLQNLGQGPELLIRYENEEAVDDSQLPKDRFSAERLKGVDSTLKIQPAELGDSAVYLCASSGERGNTIYFGEGSWLTVV.

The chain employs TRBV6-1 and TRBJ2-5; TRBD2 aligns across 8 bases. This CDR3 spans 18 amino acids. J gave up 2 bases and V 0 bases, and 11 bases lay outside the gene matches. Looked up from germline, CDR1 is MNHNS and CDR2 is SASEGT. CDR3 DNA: TGTGCCAGCAGTGAAGCGCTTCTGGCTAGCGGGCCACAAGAGACCCAGTACTTC. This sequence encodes CASSEALLASGPQETQYF.

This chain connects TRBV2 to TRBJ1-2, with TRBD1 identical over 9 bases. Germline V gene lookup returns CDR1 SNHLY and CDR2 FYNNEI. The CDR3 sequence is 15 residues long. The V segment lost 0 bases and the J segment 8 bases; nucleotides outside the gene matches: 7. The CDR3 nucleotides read TGTGCCAGCAGTGAAGCCCCGGGACAGGGTTACGGCTACACCTTC. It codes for CASSEAPGQGYGYTF.

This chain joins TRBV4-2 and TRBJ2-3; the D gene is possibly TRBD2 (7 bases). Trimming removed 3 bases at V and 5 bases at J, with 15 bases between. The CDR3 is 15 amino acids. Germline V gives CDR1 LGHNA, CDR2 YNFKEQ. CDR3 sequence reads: CASSQTGGQGDTQYF. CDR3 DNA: TGTGCCAGCAGCCAGACGGGGGGCCAGGGAGATACGCAGTATTTT.

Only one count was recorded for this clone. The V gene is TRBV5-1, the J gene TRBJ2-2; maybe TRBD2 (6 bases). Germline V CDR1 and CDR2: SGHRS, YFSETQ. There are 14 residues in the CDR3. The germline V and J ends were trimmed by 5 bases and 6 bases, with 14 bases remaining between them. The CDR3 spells CASSRKAGSGELFF. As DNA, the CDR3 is TGCGCCAGCAGTCGAAAGGCGGGGTCCGGGGAGCTGTTTTTT.

The CDR3 loop reads CASTSGSRERGGYTF. CDR3 bases: TGTGCCAGCACCTCCGGGTCCCGGGAGAGAGGAGGCTACACCTTC. The chain combines TRBV2 with TRBJ1-2; D unresolved. The germline V gene has CDR1 SNHLY and CDR2 FYNNEI. The germline V and J ends were trimmed by 7 bases and 8 bases, with 23 bases remaining between them. The CDR3 loop spans 15 amino acids.

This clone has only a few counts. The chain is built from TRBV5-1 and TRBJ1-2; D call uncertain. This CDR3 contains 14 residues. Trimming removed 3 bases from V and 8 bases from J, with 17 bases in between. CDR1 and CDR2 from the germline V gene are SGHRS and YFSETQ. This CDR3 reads CASSSTDPGMGYTF. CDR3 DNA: TGCGCCAGCAGCTCAACAGACCCGGGAATGGGCTACACCTTC.

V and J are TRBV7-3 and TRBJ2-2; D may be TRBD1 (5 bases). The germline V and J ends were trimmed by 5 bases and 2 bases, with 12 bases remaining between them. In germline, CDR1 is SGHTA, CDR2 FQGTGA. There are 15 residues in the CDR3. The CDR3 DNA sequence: TGTGCCAGCAGCCGAAATACAGGAAACACCGGGGAGCTGTTTTTT. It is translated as CASSRNTGNTGELFF.